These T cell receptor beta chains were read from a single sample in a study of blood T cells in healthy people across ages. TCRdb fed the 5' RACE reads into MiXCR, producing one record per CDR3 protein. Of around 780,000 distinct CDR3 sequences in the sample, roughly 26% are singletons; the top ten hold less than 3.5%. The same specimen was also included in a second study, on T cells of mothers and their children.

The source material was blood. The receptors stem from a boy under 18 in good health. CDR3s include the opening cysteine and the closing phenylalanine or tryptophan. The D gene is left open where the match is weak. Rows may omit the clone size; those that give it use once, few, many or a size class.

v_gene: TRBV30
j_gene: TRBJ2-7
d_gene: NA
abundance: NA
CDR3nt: TGTGCCTGGAGTGTAGGGAGCCACGAGCAGTACTTC
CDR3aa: CAWSVGSHEQYF

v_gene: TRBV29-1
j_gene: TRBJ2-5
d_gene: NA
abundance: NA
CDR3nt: TGCAGCGTTGAAGAAGCGGAGACCCAGTACTTC
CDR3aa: CSVEEAETQYF

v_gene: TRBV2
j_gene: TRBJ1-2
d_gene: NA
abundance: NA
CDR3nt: TGTGCCAGCAGGGACAGCCCCTATGGCTACACCTTC
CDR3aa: CASRDSPYGYTF

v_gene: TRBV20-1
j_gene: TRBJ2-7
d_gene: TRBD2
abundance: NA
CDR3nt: TGCAGTGCTAGTGTAGCGGGGAGCTACGAGCAGTACTTC
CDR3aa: CSASVAGSYEQYF

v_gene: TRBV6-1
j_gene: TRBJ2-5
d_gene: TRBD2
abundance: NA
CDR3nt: TGTGCCAGCAGTGGAGCGGGGTCGATGCAAGAGACCCAGTACTTC
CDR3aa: CASSGAGSMQETQYF

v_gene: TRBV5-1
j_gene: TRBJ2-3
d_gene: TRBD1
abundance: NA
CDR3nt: TGCGCCAGCAGCTGGGGACAGATACCCTCCACAGATACGCAGTATTTT
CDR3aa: CASSWGQIPSTDTQYF

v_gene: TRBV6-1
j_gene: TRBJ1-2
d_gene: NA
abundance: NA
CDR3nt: TGTGCCAGCTCTGGACATTACTTTTCCAACTATGGCTACACCTTC
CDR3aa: CASSGHYFSNYGYTF

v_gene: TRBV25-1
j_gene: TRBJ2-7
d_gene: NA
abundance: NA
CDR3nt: TGTGCCAGCAGTGAGGGACTGGCCTACGAGCAGTACTTC
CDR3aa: CASSEGLAYEQYF

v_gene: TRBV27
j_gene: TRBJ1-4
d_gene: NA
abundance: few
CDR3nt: TGTGCCAGCAGCCTCTCCCCAGGGACCACTAATGAAAAACTGTTTTTT
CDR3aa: CASSLSPGTTNEKLFF

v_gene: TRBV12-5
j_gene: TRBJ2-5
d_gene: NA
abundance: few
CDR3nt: TGTGCTAGTGGTTTACAGCAAGAGACCCAGCACTTC
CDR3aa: CASGLQQETQHF

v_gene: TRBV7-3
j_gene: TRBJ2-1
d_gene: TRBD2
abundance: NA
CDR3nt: TGTGCCAGCAGCTTAAGGCGGGGGGGCGGGAATGAGCAGTTCTTC
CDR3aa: CASSLRRGGGNEQFF

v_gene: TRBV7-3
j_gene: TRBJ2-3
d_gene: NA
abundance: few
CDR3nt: TGTGCCAGCAGCTCCCGAGGACATCCTAGCACAGATACGCAGTATTTT
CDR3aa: CASSSRGHPSTDTQYF

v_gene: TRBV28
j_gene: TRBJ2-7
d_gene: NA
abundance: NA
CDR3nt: TGTGCCAGCAGTATAGCGGACCCCTACGAGCAGTACTTC
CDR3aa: CASSIADPYEQYF

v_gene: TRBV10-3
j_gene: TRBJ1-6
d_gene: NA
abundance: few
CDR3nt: TGTGCCATCTCCTGGGTAAAGGGACTGACAATAGAGGATTCACCCCTCCACTTT
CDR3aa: CAISWVKGLTIEDSPLHF

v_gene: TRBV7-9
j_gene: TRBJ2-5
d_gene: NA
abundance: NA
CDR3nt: TGTGCCAGCAGCTTCGCAGGGAAGGGAGAGACCCAGTACTTC
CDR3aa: CASSFAGKGETQYF

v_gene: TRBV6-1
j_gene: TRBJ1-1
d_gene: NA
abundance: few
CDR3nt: TGTGCCAGCAGGACCGGGACCGAGTATACTGAAGCTTTCTTT
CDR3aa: CASRTGTEYTEAFF

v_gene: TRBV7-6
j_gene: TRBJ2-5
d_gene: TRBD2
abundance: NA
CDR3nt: TGTGCCAGCAGCTCGGGGGGGGGAAGCGAGACCCAGTACTTC
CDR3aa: CASSSGGGSETQYF

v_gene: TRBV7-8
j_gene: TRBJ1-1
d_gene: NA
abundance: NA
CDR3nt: TGTGCCAGCGGCTCCCAGGGATTTGAAGCTTTCTTT
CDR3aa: CASGSQGFEAFF

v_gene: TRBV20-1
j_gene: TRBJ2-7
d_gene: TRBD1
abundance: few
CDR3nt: TGCAGTGCGAGGGGGACAGGCGAGCAGTACTTC
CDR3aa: CSARGTGEQYF

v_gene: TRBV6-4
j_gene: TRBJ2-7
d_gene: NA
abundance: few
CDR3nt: TGTGCCAGCAGCCATTATGGACAGAACATCTACGAGCAGTACTTC
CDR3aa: CASSHYGQNIYEQYF

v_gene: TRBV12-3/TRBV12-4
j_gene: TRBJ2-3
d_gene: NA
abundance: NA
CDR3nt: TGTGCCAGCAGTTTTGGGGCCCCCACAGATACGCAGTATTTT
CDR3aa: CASSFGAPTDTQYF

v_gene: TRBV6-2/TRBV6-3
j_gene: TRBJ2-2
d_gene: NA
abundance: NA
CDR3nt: TGTGCCAGCAGTTCCCAAGCGGGCACCGGGGAGCTGTTTTTT
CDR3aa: CASSSQAGTGELFF

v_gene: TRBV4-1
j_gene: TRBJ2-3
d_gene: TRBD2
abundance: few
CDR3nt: TGCGCCAGCAGCCCGATCGAGCTAGCGGGGGGTACGCAGTATTTT
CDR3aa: CASSPIELAGGTQYF

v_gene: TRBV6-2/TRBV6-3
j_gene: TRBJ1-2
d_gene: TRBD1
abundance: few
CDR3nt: TGTGCCAGCAGACCGGACAGGCTCCTCTACTATGGCTACACCTTC
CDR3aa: CASRPDRLLYYGYTF

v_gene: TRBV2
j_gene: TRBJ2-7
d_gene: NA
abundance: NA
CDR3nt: TGTGCCAGCCGGCGGAGGGGGGGCTGGTACGAGCAGTACTTC
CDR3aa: CASRRRGGWYEQYF

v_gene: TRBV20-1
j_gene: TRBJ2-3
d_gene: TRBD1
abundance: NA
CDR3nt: TGCAGTGCTACGGATCCGACAGGGGCCACAGATACGCAGTATTTT
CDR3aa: CSATDPTGATDTQYF

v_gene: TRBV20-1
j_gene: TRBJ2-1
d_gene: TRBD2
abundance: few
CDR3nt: TGCAGTGCTAGTAGGCGGGGGGCCTACAATGAGCAGTTCTTC
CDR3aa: CSASRRGAYNEQFF

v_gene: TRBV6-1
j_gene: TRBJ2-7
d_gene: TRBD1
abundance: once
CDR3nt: TGTGCCACTACTCCGGGACAGACCTACGAGCAGTACTTC
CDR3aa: CATTPGQTYEQYF

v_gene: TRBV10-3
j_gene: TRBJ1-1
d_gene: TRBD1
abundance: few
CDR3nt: TGTGCCATCAACCAGGGGGCAGCGAACACTGAAGCTTTCTTT
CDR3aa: CAINQGAANTEAFF

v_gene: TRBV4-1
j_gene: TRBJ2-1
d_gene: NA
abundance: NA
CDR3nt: TGCGCCAGCAGCCGCGATGAGGGGTTGGAGCAGTTCTTC
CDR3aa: CASSRDEGLEQFF

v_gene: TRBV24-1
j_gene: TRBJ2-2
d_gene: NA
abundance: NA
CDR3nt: TGTGCCACCAGTGATTTGGTAGTCGCCGGGGAGCTGTTTTTT
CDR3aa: CATSDLVVAGELFF

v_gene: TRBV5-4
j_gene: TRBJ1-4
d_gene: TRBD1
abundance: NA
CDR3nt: TGTGCCAGCAGCCGCGAACAGGGGAATGAAAAACTGTTTTTT
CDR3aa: CASSREQGNEKLFF

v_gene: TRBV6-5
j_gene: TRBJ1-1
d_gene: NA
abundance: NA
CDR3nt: TGTGCCAGCAGTTCGCTCCGAGCGGTGAAGAACACTGAAGCTTTCTTT
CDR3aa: CASSSLRAVKNTEAFF

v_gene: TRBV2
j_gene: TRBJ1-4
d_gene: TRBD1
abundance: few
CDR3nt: TGTGCCAGCAGCGAACAGGGGGAGGTCAATGAAAAACTGTTTTTT
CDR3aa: CASSEQGEVNEKLFF

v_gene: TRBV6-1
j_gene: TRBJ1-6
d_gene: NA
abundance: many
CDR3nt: TGTGCCAGCAGTGGGGGAACAGGCGGTTCACCCCTCCACTTT
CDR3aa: CASSGGTGGSPLHF

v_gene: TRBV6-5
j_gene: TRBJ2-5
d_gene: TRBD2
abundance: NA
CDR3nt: TGTGCCAGCAGTTACTCCGGGGGGGACCTCGGGGAGACCCAGTACTTC
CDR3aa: CASSYSGGDLGETQYF

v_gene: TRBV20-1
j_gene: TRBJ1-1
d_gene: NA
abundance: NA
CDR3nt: TGCAGTGCTAGAGATCGGGGGTATACTGAAGCTTTCTTT
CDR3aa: CSARDRGYTEAFF

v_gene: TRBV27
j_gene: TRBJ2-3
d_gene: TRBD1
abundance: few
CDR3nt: TGTGCCACCTGGGGACAGACAGGGCGCCCAGATACGCAGTATTTT
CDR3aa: CATWGQTGRPDTQYF

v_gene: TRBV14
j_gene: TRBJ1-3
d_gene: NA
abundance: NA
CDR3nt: TGTGCCAGCAGCCGACAGGAGTCCGGAAACACCATATATTTT
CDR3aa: CASSRQESGNTIYF

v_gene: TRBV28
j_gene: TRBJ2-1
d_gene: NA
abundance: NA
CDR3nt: TGTGCCAGCAGCTCCCCGGCTAGTCCCAATGAGCAGTTCTTC
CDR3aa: CASSSPASPNEQFF

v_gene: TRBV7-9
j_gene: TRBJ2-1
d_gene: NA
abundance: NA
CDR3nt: TGTGCCAGCAGCCTTACAGGTATAAGTGAGCAGTTCTTC
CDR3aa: CASSLTGISEQFF

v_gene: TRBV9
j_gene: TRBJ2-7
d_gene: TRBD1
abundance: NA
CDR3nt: TGTGCCAGCAGCCCCGGACAGGGGGCAAACGAGCAGTACTTC
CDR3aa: CASSPGQGANEQYF

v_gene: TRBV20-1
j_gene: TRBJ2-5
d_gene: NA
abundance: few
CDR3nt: TGCAGTGCTAGTAACTCCCAAGAGACCCAGTACTTC
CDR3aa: CSASNSQETQYF

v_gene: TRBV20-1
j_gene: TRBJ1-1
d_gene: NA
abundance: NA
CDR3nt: TGCAGTGCTAGAGACGGGGTAAACACTGAAGCTTTCTTT
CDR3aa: CSARDGVNTEAFF

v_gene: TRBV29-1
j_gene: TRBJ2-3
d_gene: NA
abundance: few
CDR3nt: TGCAGCGCCCTTGATACTAGCACAGATACGCAGTATTTT
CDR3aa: CSALDTSTDTQYF

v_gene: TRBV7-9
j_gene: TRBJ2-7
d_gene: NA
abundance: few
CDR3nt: TGTGCCAGCAGCGTCACCATCGGAGGGACACGAGACTACGAGCAGTACTTC
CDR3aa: CASSVTIGGTRDYEQYF

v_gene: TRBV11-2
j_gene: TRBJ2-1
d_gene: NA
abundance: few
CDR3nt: TGTGCCAGCAGCTTAGCGGGGGAACCCTACAATGAGCAGTTCTTC
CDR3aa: CASSLAGEPYNEQFF

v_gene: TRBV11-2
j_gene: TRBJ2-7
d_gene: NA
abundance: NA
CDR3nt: TGTGCCAGCAGCCCAGCTCCCTACAGGGCAGGGTTTTACGAGCAGTACTTC
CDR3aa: CASSPAPYRAGFYEQYF

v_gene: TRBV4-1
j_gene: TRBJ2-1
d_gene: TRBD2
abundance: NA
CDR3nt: TGCGCCAGCAGCGATAGCGGGGGGGCGGGCAATGAGCAGTTCTTC
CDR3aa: CASSDSGGAGNEQFF

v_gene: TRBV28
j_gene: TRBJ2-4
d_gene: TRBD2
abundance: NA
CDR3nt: TGTGCCAGCAGTTCGCGGCCGATCGGGAGCGGGGGGAAAAACATTCAGTACTTC
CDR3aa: CASSSRPIGSGGKNIQYF

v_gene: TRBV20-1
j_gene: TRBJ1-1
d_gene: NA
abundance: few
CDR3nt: TGCAGTGCTAGAGATTCGGGGGGGCGAGGCACTGAAGCTTTCTTT
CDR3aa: CSARDSGGRGTEAFF

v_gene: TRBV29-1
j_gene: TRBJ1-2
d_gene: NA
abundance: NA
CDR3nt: TGCAGCGTTATGAGGGACGATGGCTACACCTTC
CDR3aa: CSVMRDDGYTF

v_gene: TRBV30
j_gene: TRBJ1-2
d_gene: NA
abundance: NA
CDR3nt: TGTGCCTGGAACCCGGGGTCTATTGACTACACCTTC
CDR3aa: CAWNPGSIDYTF

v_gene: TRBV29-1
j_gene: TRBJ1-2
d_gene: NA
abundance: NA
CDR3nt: TGCAGCGCTCGGGCAGTCGATGGCTACACCTTC
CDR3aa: CSARAVDGYTF

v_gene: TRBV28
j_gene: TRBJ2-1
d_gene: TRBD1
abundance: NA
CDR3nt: TGTGCCAGCAATGCTTCAGGGGGCCCATCCTTC
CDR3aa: CASNASGGPSF

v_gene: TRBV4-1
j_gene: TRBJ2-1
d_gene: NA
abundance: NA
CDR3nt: TGCGCCAGCAGCCTCTATGAGGCCTCCTACAATGAGCAGTTCTTC
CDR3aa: CASSLYEASYNEQFF

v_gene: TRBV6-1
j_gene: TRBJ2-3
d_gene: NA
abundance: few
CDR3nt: TGTGCCAGCAGTGTGGGGGTTAGCACAGATACGCAGTATTTT
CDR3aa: CASSVGVSTDTQYF

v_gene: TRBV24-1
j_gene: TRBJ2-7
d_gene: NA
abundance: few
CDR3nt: TGTGCCACCAGTGACGCCTCAGGGTCATCCTACGAGCAGTACTTC
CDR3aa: CATSDASGSSYEQYF

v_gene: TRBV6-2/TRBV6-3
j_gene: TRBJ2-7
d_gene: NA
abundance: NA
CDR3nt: TGTGCCAGCAGTAACAGGCCGGGACTCCAGAATTCCTACGAGCAGTACTTC
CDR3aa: CASSNRPGLQNSYEQYF